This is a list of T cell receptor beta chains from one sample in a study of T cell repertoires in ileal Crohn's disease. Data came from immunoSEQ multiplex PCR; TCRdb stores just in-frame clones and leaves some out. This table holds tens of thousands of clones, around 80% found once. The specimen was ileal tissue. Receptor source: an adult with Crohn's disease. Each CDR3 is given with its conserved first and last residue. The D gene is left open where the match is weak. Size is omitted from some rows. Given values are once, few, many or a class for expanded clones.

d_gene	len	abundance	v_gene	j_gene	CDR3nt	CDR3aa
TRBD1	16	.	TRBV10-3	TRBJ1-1	TGTGCCACGAACCCCGGGACAGGACGTATGAACACTGAAGCTTTCTTT	CATNPGTGRMNTEAFF
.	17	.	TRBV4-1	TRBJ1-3	TGCGCCAGCAGCCGGTCGACAGGACATTTCTCTGGAAACACCATATATTTT	CASSRSTGHFSGNTIYF
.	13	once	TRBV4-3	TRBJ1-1	TGCGCCAGCAGACAACACTTCGGGACTGAAGCTTTCTTT	CASRQHFGTEAFF
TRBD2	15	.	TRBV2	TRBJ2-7	TGTGCCAGCAGTGAAGTGCGGGGGGGCTCCTACGAGCAGTACTTC	CASSEVRGGSYEQYF
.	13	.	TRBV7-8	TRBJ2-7	TGTGCCAGCAGCCCATGGTCTAACTACGAGCAGTACTTC	CASSPWSNYEQYF
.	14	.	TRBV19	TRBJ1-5	TGTGCCAGTAGTATCGTAGCCGGTACCCAGCCCCAGCATTTT	CASSIVAGTQPQHF
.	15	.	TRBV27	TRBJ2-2	TGTGCCAGCAGTTCCTGGACAGAAAACACCGGGGAGCTGTTTTTT	CASSSWTENTGELFF
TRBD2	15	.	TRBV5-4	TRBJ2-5	TGTGCCAGCAGCTTGAGCGGGGGGGCCGGAGAGACCCAGTACTTC	CASSLSGGAGETQYF
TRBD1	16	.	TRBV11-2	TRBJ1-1	TGTGCCAGCAGCTCGAGACAGGGGGCGCGTCAAATTGAAGCTTTCTTT	CASSSRQGARQIEAFF
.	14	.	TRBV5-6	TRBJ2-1	TGTGCCAGCAACTTAGCGCCTACCTACAATGAGCAGTTCTTC	CASNLAPTYNEQFF
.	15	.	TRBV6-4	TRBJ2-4	TGTGCCAGCAGTGACATCCTCAGAGCCAAAAACATTCAGTACTTC	CASSDILRAKNIQYF
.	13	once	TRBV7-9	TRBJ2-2	TGTGCCCTTAGAGGGATGAACACCGGGGAGCTGTTTTTT	CALRGMNTGELFF
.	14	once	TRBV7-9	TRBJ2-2	TGTGCCAGCACCTCCAGGGTGGCCACCGGGGAGCTGTTTTTT	CASTSRVATGELFF
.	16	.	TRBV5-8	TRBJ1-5	TGTGCCAGCAGCTGGGATCGGGGGGCGTCGGGGCAGCCCCAGCATTTT	CASSWDRGASGQPQHF
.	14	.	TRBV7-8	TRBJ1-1	TGTGCCAGCAGCTTACAACGACATTCCACTGAAGCTTTCTTT	CASSLQRHSTEAFF
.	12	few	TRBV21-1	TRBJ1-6	TGTGCCGGAACAGGGCGGGATTCACCCCTCCACTTT	CAGTGRDSPLHF
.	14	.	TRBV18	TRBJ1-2	TGTGCCAGCTCACGGAAAGACAGGACGTATGGCTACACCTTC	CASSRKDRTYGYTF